Below, 5 T cell receptor beta chains from the same sample are listed, as sequenced in a study of shared T cell receptors in the human thymus. TCRdb's table, derived via immunoSEQ multiplex PCR, lists solely in-frame clones and lacks some. Of just under 550,000 clones listed, about four fifths were seen once; the top ten hold roughly 0.013%. These data were also filed under a second study, of human thymus T cells.

The material sequenced was thymocytes. These receptors were taken from a boy under three years old with a congenital heart defect.

The genes are TRBV10-3 and TRBJ2-7; TRBD1 matches at 7 bases. Trimming at V came to 4 bases and at J to 4 bases, leaving 10 bases not matched to a gene. In germline, CDR1 is ENHRY, CDR2 SYGVKD. The CDR3 consists of 15 residues. CDR3 sequence (DNA): TGTGCCATCAGTGCTAGGGACAGTAAAACGTACGAGCAGTACTTC. Its translation: CAISARDSKTYEQYF.

The CDR3, as DNA: TGTGCCGCGGGCGGGAGACATACGCAGTATTTT. Its translation is CAAGGRHTQYF. The rearrangement joins TRBV2 to TRBJ2-3; TRBD2 matches at 7 bases. The CDR3 is made up of 11 amino acids. J gave up 7 bases and V 11 bases, and 6 bases lay outside the gene matches. The germline V gene has CDR1 SNHLY and CDR2 FYNNEI.

This clone came up a few times. The J gene is TRBJ1-4, the V gene TRBV7-9; D not resolved. Germline V gives CDR1 SEHNR, CDR2 FQNEAQ (reference sequence). This CDR3 spans 14 amino acids. V was clipped by 3 bases and J by 5 bases, with 10 bases between them. CDR3 amino acids: CASSLIDKNEKLFF. In nucleotides, the CDR3 is TGTGCCAGCAGCTTGATAGACAAGAATGAAAAACTGTTTTTT.

The rearrangement uses TRBV5-4 and TRBJ1-4, with 9 positions matching TRBD1. This CDR3 is built from 16 residues. Trimming cost V 3 bases and J 1 base; bases outside gene matches: 4. Per germline, CDR1 SGHNT and CDR2 YYREEE (reference sequence). CDR3 in amino acids: CASSSGTGLTNEKLFF. CDR3 bases: TGTGCCAGCAGCTCCGGGACAGGGTTAACTAATGAAAAACTGTTTTTT. The complete variable domain, with remaining parts taken from reference TRBV5-4 and TRBJ1-4, reads ETGVTQSPTHLIKTRGQQVTLRCSSQSGHNTVSWYQQALGQGPQFIFQYYREEENGRGNFPPRFSGLQFPNYSSELNVNALELDDSALYLCASSSGTGLTNEKLFFGSGTQLSVL.

The V call is TRBV27, the J call TRBJ2-1; D is possibly TRBD2 (7 bases). Deletions cut 7 bases from V and 2 bases from J, with 18 bases between. The CDR3 is made up of 16 amino acids. Germline V lookup: CDR1 MNHEY, CDR2 SMNVEV (reference sequence). The DNA of the CDR3 is TGTGCCAGCACCTTTAGGGAGGGGGGTCCCTACAATGAGCAGTTCTTC. Translated, it gives CASTFREGGPYNEQFF.